A selection of T cell receptor beta chains follows, all from one sample in a study of response to subunit inactivated influenza vaccine. TCRdb recomputed calls from the RT-PCR reads with MiXCR, one row per CDR3 protein. The sample contains about 180,000 distinct CDR3 sequences, around 9.2% of which appear only once. The material sequenced was non-naive T cells sorted from PBMCs, taken on the day of vaccination. The receptors shown here come from a man in his fifties who received an inactivated influenza vaccine. Each CDR3 is given with its conserved first and last residue. The order of the fields is clone size, J gene, V gene, D gene, CDR3 DNA, CDR3 protein. The D gene is left open where the match is weak. Expanded clones get a size class; other rows say once, few or many, or leave the size out.

>.|TRBJ1-4|TRBV15|.
TGTGCCACCAGCAGAGTCCAGGGGCGGAGGTCAACTAATGAAAAACTGTTTTTT
CATSRVQGRRSTNEKLFF
>few|TRBJ2-4|TRBV12-3/TRBV12-4|.
TGTGCCAGCAGTTCGGATCTAGCCAAAAACATTCAGTACTTC
CASSSDLAKNIQYF
>.|TRBJ2-7|TRBV7-3|TRBD1
TGTGCCAGCAGTCCGGACAGGGGTTTGGCCTCGTACGAGCAGTACTTC
CASSPDRGLASYEQYF
>.|TRBJ2-3|TRBV7-6|.
TGTGCCAGCAGCTTGGGCGGTACCACAGATACGCAGTATTTT
CASSLGGTTDTQYF
>few|TRBJ2-7|TRBV20-1|.
TGCAGTGCTAGGCTTCCCAAGGGGGGGCGAATTTCCTACGAGCAGTACTTC
CSARLPKGGRISYEQYF
>few|TRBJ2-2|TRBV12-3/TRBV12-4|.
TGTGCCAGCAGTCCCGAAAACACCGGGGAGCTGTTTTTT
CASSPENTGELFF
>.|TRBJ2-1|TRBV11-3|.
TGTGCCAGCAGCTTAGGCTTTGCGGCCGGGGACAATGAGCAGTTCTTC
CASSLGFAAGDNEQFF
>many|TRBJ2-3|TRBV10-3|.
TGTGCCATCAGTGAGTCGCGTACGCAGTATTTT
CAISESRTQYF
>many|TRBJ2-7|TRBV7-2|TRBD2
TGTGCCAGCAGCCCGCGGACTAGCGGCTACGAGCAGTACTTC
CASSPRTSGYEQYF
>.|TRBJ1-2|TRBV2|TRBD1
TGTGCCAGCAGTCGGACAGGGAGAGGCTATGGCTACACCTTC
CASSRTGRGYGYTF
>many|TRBJ2-7|TRBV2|.
TGTGCCAGCACTTATTCGCCGACAGCTCCTTTCCTCGAGCAGTACTTC
CASTYSPTAPFLEQYF
>many|TRBJ1-2|TRBV7-2|.
TGTGCCAGCAGCTTTTTTAGTCTTACGGGCAGGGCTTACGTCTATGGCTACACCTTC
CASSFFSLTGRAYVYGYTF
>many|TRBJ2-3|TRBV7-6|TRBD1
TGTGCCAGCAGCTTAGCGTATCCAGGGGGTGGTGCAGATACGCAGTATTTT
CASSLAYPGGGADTQYF
>many|TRBJ1-6|TRBV20-1|TRBD1
TGCAGTGCCAGGGACAGGGTGGGCTCACCCCTCCACTTT
CSARDRVGSPLHF
>.|TRBJ2-7|TRBV20-1|TRBD2
TGCAGTGCTAGAGATCGAGTACTAGCGGGAGTTGAGCAGTACTTC
CSARDRVLAGVEQYF
>.|TRBJ1-5|TRBV28|.
TGTGCCAGCAGTGGGCAGGGTGTTTGGCAGCCCCAGCATTTT
CASSGQGVWQPQHF
>many|TRBJ2-7|TRBV28|.
TGTGCCAGCAGTATGACAGATAACGAGCAGTACTTC
CASSMTDNEQYF
>many|TRBJ2-1|TRBV11-2|.
TGTGCCAGCAGCTTAGGGACGGTTCGGTCCAATGAGCAGTTCTTC
CASSLGTVRSNEQFF